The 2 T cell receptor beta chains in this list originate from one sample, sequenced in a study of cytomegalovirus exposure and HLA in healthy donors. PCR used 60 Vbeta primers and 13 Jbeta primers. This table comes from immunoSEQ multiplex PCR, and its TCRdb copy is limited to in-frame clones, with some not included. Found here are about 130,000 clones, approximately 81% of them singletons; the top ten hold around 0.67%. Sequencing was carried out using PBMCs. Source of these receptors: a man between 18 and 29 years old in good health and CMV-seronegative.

CDR3 sequence: CASSLGGGSLEQYF. In nucleotides, the CDR3 is TGTGCCAGCAGCTTAGGGGGGGGATCCCTCGAGCAGTACTTC. V gene TRBV7-9 combines with J gene TRBJ2-7, with TRBD2 matching over 7 bases. There are 14 residues in the CDR3. J gave up 6 bases and V 1 base, and 6 bases lay outside the gene matches. Germline V gene sequence: CDR1 SEHNR, CDR2 FQNEAQ (reference sequence).

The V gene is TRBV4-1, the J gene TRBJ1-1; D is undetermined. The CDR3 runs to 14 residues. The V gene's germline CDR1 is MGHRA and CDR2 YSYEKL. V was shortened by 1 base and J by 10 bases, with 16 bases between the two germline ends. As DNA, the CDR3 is TGCGCCAGCAGCCAAGCCGGAGAGACCCATCCAGCTTTCTTT. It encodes CASSQAGETHPAFF.